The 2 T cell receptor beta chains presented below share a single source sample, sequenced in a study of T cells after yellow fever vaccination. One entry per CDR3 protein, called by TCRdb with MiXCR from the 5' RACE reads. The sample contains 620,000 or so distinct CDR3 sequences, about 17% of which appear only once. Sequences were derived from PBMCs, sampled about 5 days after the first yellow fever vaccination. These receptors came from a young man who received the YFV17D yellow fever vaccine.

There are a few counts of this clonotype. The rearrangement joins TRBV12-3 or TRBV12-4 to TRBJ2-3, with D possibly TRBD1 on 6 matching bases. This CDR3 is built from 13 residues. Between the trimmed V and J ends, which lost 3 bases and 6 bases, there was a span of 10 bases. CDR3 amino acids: CASSFRGGDTQYF. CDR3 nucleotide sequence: TGTGCCAGCAGTTTTAGAGGGGGTGATACGCAGTATTTT.

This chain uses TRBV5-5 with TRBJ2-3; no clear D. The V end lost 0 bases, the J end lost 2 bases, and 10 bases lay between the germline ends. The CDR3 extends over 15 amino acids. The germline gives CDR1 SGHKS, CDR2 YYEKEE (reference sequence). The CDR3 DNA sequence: TGTGCCAGCAGCTTGGCGCAGGCATACACAGATACGCAGTATTTT. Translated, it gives CASSLAQAYTDTQYF.